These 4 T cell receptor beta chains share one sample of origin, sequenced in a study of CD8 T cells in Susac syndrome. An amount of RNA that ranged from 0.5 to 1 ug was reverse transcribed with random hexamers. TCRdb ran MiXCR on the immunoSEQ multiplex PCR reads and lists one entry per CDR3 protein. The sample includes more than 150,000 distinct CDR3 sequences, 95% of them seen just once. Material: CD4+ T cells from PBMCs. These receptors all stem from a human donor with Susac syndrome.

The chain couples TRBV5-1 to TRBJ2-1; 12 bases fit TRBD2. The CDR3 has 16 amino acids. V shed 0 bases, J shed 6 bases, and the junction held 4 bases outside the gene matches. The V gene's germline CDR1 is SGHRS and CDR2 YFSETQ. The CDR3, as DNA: TGCGCCAGCAGCTTGGTCCCTAGCGGGGGGGCCAATGAGCAGTTCTTC. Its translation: CASSLVPSGGANEQFF.

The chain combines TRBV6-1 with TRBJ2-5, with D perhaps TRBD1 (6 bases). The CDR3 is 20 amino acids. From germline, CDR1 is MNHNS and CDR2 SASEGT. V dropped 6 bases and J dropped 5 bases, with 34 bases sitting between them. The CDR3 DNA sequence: TGTGCCAGCAGCCGTTCCCCCGCCACATCCGGGACAACCCTCGTGGAGACCCAGTACTTC. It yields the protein CASSRSPATSGTTLVETQYF.

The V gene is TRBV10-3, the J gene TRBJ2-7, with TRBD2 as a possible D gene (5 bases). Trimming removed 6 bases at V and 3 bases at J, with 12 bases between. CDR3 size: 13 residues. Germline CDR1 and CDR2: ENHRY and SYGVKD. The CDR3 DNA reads TGTGCCATCAGGGGAGTGGACGGCTACGAGCAGTACTTC. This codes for CAIRGVDGYEQYF.

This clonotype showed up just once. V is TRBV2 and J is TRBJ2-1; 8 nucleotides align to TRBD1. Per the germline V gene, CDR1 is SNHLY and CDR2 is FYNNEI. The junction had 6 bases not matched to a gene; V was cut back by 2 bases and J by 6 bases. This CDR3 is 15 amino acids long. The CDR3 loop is CASSERQGALNEQFF. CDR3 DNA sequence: TGTGCCAGCAGTGAACGCCAGGGGGCACTCAATGAGCAGTTCTTC.